Shown below are 26 T cell receptor beta chains from a single sample sequenced in a study of shared clonotypes between healthy human individuals. Measured with immunoSEQ multiplex PCR; TCRdb has only the in-frame clones, and not every one. The table shows 600,000 to 750,000 clones, with roughly two thirds occurring only once. Sequencing was carried out using memory CD4+ T cells sorted from blood. Subset specified: CD45RA-negative fraction. The receptor set was obtained from a woman aged 25-40 years in good health.

V gene TRBV28 combines with J gene TRBJ2-5; D is perhaps TRBD1 (6 bases). Deletions cut 5 bases from V and 6 bases from J, with 19 bases between. The CDR3 is 15 residues long. Germline loops: CDR1 MDHEN, CDR2 SYDVKM. The CDR3 coding sequence is TGTGCCAGCAGTCCAGGACAGAGGCTGTTAAAGACCCAGTACTTC. This sequence encodes CASSPGQRLLKTQYF.

The gene calls are TRBV5-1 and TRBJ2-7; TRBD2 agrees at 10 bases. The CDR3 consists of 14 residues. V dropped 5 bases and J dropped 4; count of bases not matched to a gene: 6. CDR1 and CDR2 from the germline V gene are SGHRS and YFSETQ. DNA of the CDR3: TGCGCCAGCAGGGCTAGCGGGGGAGTTTACGAGCAGTACTTC. As protein: CASRASGGVYEQYF.

The rearrangement uses TRBV15 and TRBJ2-1, with 11 bases identical to TRBD2. Germline V gene data show CDR1 as LNHNV and CDR2 as YYDKDF (reference sequence). CDR3 length: 15 amino acids. Trimming took 5 bases from V and 9 from J; bases not matched to a gene: 9. The CDR3 DNA sequence: TGTGCCACCAGCGGTAGCGGGAGGGTATCGGGTGAGCAGTTCTTC. Protein product: CATSGSGRVSGEQFF.

The count of this clone is one. The chain combines TRBV11-2 with TRBJ2-5; 8 bases line up with TRBD2. The CDR3 covers 15 residues. V lost 1 base, J lost 4 bases, and 5 bases stayed unmatched. The germline CDR1 and CDR2 sequences are SGHAT and FQNNGV. CDR3 nucleotides: TGTGCCAGCAGCTTAGTTTCGGGAGGGGCAGAGACCCAGTACTTC. It is translated as CASSLVSGGAETQYF.

The CDR3: CASTANQETQYF. The CDR3 coding sequence is TGCGCCAGCACAGCAAACCAAGAGACCCAGTACTTC. The chain couples TRBV5-1 to TRBJ2-5; no firm D call. The CDR3 length is 12 residues. Germline values: CDR1 SGHRS, CDR2 YFSETQ. Trimming left V 6 bases short and J 0 bases short, with 6 bases between.

The sample holds a few counts of this clone. The rearrangement joins TRBV7-2 to TRBJ2-4; D perhaps matches TRBD2 (6 bases). V was pared by 5 bases and J by 3 bases, with 14 bases between. CDR1 is SGHTA and CDR2 is FQGNSA in the germline V gene. The CDR3 totals 15 residues. CDR3 region: CASSRGGDHKNIQYF. CDR3 sequence (DNA): TGTGCCAGCAGCCGTGGAGGGGACCACAAAAACATTCAGTACTTC.

V usage is TRBV5-1 and J usage is TRBJ1-2; 7 bases are a match to TRBD1. The germline V gene encodes CDR1 SGHRS and CDR2 YFSETQ. This CDR3 comprises 14 residues. V lost 3 bases to trimming and J lost 3 bases; unmatched junction nucleotides: 5. The CDR3 coding sequence is TGCGCCAGCAGCTCCGGACAGGTTGACTATGGCTACACCTTC. Translation: CASSSGQVDYGYTF.

The chain has TRBV4-1 and TRBJ2-1; no definite D call. Germline CDR1 MGHRA, CDR2 YSYEKL. This CDR3 comprises 16 residues. Trimming pared 1 base from V and 7 bases from J, leaving 17 bases between. CDR3 coding DNA: TGCGCCAGCAGCCAAGCCACGGGTATCAGGTTGAATGAGCAGTTCTTC. Translation: CASSQATGIRLNEQFF.

This sequence joins TRBV18 and TRBJ2-7, with 12 bases identical to TRBD2. V was pared by 3 bases and J by 0 bases, with 12 bases of the junction left unmatched. The CDR3 runs to 19 residues. CDR1 and CDR2 from the germline V gene are KGHSH and LQKENI. Written as DNA, the CDR3 is TGTGCCAGCTCACCCATGACTAGCGGGAGTGCACCCATCTCCTACGAGCAGTACTTC. Protein product: CASSPMTSGSAPISYEQYF.

V usage is TRBV2 and J usage is TRBJ1-2; a possible D gene is TRBD1 (5 bases). Per the germline V gene, CDR1 is SNHLY and CDR2 is FYNNEI. Trimming took off 4 bases at V and 3 bases at J, with 9 bases between the two ends. There are 13 residues in the CDR3. This CDR3 reads CASSVGVDYGYTF. The CDR3 DNA follows: TGTGCCAGCAGTGTAGGGGTTGACTATGGCTACACCTTC.

V gene TRBV6-4 combines with J gene TRBJ1-2; possible D gene TRBD1, 6 bases. This CDR3 spans 13 amino acids. Germline CDR1 reads MRHNA; CDR2 reads SNTAGT. V was cut by 7 bases and J by 1 base, with 10 bases left in between. CDR3 sequence (DNA): TGTGCCAGCAAGGACAGCTTTAACTATGGCTACACCTTC. Protein product: CASKDSFNYGYTF.

The chain links TRBV2 to TRBJ2-1; no reliable D call. Germline CDR1 reads SNHLY; CDR2 reads FYNNEI. V dropped 5 bases and J dropped 0 bases, with 11 bases sitting between them. The CDR3 sequence is 15 residues long. CDR3 in amino acids: CASSRAASSYNEQFF. The CDR3 coding sequence is TGTGCCAGCAGTCGCGCGGCGAGCTCCTACAATGAGCAGTTCTTC.

V usage is TRBV2 and J usage is TRBJ2-1; D is undetermined. Between the trimmed V and J ends, which lost 3 bases and 0 bases, there was a span of 9 bases. Germline V lookup: CDR1 SNHLY, CDR2 FYNNEI. The CDR3 covers 15 residues. Written as DNA, the CDR3 is TGTGCCAGCAGTGAGCGGCTTAGCTCCTACAATGAGCAGTTCTTC. Translating it yields CASSERLSSYNEQFF. Together with reference TRBV2 and TRBJ2-1, the CDR3 gives the full variable domain: EPEVTQTPSHQVTQMGQEVILRCVPISNHLYFYWYRQILGQKVEFLVSFYNNEISEKSEIFDDQFSVERPDGSNFTLKIRSTKLEDSAMYFCASSERLSSYNEQFFGPGTRLTVL.

The rearrangement links TRBV28 to TRBJ2-1; possible D gene TRBD2, 5 bases. CDR3 length equals 14 residues. Trimming took 8 bases from V and 0 from J, leaving 11 bases between them. Germline V gene lookup returns CDR1 MDHEN and CDR2 SYDVKM. The CDR3 sequence: CASGERISYNEQFF. CDR3 nucleotides: TGTGCCAGCGGGGAGCGGATCTCCTACAATGAGCAGTTCTTC.

The V and J genes are TRBV28 and TRBJ1-2; TRBD1 matches 10 bases. The trim removed 4 bases at V and 4 bases at J, leaving 6 bases unmatched. Germline values: CDR1 MDHEN, CDR2 SYDVKM. The CDR3 is 15 amino acids. This CDR3 reads CASSSAGQGLYGYTF. CDR3 nucleotides: TGTGCCAGCAGTTCCGCGGGACAGGGGCTCTATGGCTACACCTTC.

The CDR3 DNA follows: TGCAGCGTGGAAAAAAATGGACTAGCGGGAGCTCCAGATACGCAGTATTTT. This codes for CSVEKNGLAGAPDTQYF. This rearrangement joins TRBV29-1 to TRBJ2-3; 13 nucleotides match TRBD2. The CDR3 is made up of 17 amino acids. Germline loops: CDR1 SQVTM, CDR2 ANQGSEA. V gave up 6 bases and J gave up 4 bases; unmatched junction bases: 13.

The chain couples TRBV2 to TRBJ2-7, with TRBD2 matching 11 bases. The trim removed 6 bases at V and 6 bases at J, leaving 7 bases unmatched. The germline gives CDR1 SNHLY, CDR2 FYNNEI. The length of the CDR3 is 14 residues. The CDR3, as DNA: TGTGCCAGCAGCCGCACTAGCGGGAGATCCGAGCAGTACTTC. Translated, it gives CASSRTSGRSEQYF.

The rearrangement joins TRBV5-6 to TRBJ1-6, with TRBD1 matching 8 bases. The germline gives CDR1 SGHDT, CDR2 YYEEEE. The CDR3 is 14 amino acids. V gave up 1 base and J gave up 9 bases; unmatched junction bases: 3. CDR3 nucleotide sequence: TGTGCCAGCAGCTTGCAGGACAGGGCTTCACCCCTCCACTTT. Translation: CASSLQDRASPLHF.

Note on this clone: One base separates it from a far larger clone, so it is likely a read error. V and J are TRBV7-2 and TRBJ1-5; D call uncertain. Germline loops: CDR1 SGHTA, CDR2 FQGNSA. V shed 2 bases and J shed 4 bases, with 3 bases lying between them. This CDR3 has 12 residues. CDR3 protein: CASSLQNQPQHF. The CDR3 DNA is TGTGCCAGCAGCTTACAGAATCAGCCCCAGCATTTT.

The chain joins TRBV7-2 to TRBJ2-5; TRBD2 matches 12 bases. In germline, CDR1 is SGHTA, CDR2 FQGNSA. This CDR3 has 17 amino acids. The ends lost 1 base at V and 5 bases at J; junction bases unmatched: 8. In DNA, the CDR3 is TGTGCCAGCAGCTTAGGACTAGCGGGAGTTGTGCGTGAGACCCAGTACTTC. As protein: CASSLGLAGVVRETQYF.

J is TRBJ2-5 and V is TRBV18; TRBD2 matches at 7 bases. CDR1 and CDR2 from the germline V gene are KGHSH and LQKENI. J was trimmed by 3 bases and V by 3 bases; bases with no gene match: 1. This CDR3 has 13 amino acids. CDR3 in amino acids: CASSPGLEETQYF. The CDR3 region has the DNA TGTGCCAGCTCACCCGGACTAGAAGAGACCCAGTACTTC.

This clone has more than one count but fewer than ten. The rearrangement uses TRBV5-6 and TRBJ1-5; a weak D match, TRBD1 (6 bases). CDR3 length equals 13 residues. V dropped 2 bases and J dropped 7 bases, with 10 bases sitting between them. Germline CDR1 is SGHDT and CDR2 is YYEEEE. The DNA of the CDR3 is TGTGCCAGCAGCTTCTCAAGGGGGCAGCCCCAGCATTTT. Amino acids: CASSFSRGQPQHF.

This clone was seen at least ten times. The genes are TRBV5-8 and TRBJ2-3; 8 nucleotides align to TRBD1. V gave up 2 bases and J gave up 3 bases; unmatched junction bases: 2. The CDR3 is 14 amino acids. CDR1 is SGHTS and CDR2 is YDEGEE in the germline V gene. This chain's CDR3 is CASSFGQGTDTQYF. The CDR3 DNA reads as TGTGCCAGCAGCTTCGGACAGGGAACAGATACGCAGTATTTT.

The rearrangement links TRBV7-6 to TRBJ1-5, with D unresolved. This CDR3 is built from 14 residues. From germline, CDR1 is SGHVS and CDR2 FNYEAQ. V dropped 1 base and J dropped 6 bases, with 10 bases sitting between them. Written as DNA, the CDR3 is TGTGCCAGCAGCTTAGTGGGAGACGGTCAGCCCCAGCATTTT. It is translated as CASSLVGDGQPQHF. Full variable domain (missing parts from reference TRBV7-6 and TRBJ1-5): GAGVSQSPRYKVTKRGQDVALRCDPISGHVSLYWYRQALGQGPEFLTYFNYEAQQDKSGLPNDRFSAERPEGSISTLTIQRTEQRDSAMYRCASSLVGDGQPQHFGDGTRLSIL.

The count of this clone is one. The chain uses TRBV7-6 and TRBJ2-4; 7 bases are shared with TRBD1. Germline values: CDR1 SGHVS, CDR2 FNYEAQ. After removal of 6 bases from V and 8 bases from J, the junction contained 7 bases not matched to a gene. CDR3 length equals 13 residues. This CDR3 is CASSLNRGDIQYF. CDR3 DNA sequence: TGTGCCAGCAGTTTGAACAGGGGTGACATTCAGTACTTC.

The table lists this clone with a few counts. V gene TRBV27 combines with J gene TRBJ2-5; TRBD1 agrees at 8 bases. Germline CDR1 MNHEY, CDR2 SMNVEV (reference sequence). The CDR3 is made up of 15 amino acids. J lost 5 bases, V lost 4 bases, and 9 bases had no gene match. CDR3: CASSSTDRAGETQYF. DNA for the CDR3: TGTGCCAGCAGTTCCACGGACAGGGCGGGGGAGACCCAGTACTTC.